A few counts support the clone carrying this T cell receptor (beta chain). Trimming cost V 5 bases and J 9 bases, with 11 bases left between them. The CDR3 totals 12 residues. CDR1 is LNHDA, CDR2 SQIVND, per germline (reference sequence). This sample was taken from a study of blood T cell repertoires in COVID-19. For the study at large: Italy, Spain and the United States were the sources of the convalescent and acute COVID-19 samples. Sample material is recorded as cDNA or gDNA derived from T cells, B-cell-depleted T cells, or PBMCs.

Authors' data handling: Nucleated cell number was recorded as an estimate derived from reference gene primer amplification. Method: immunoSEQ multiplex PCR; TCRdb's copy keeps in-frame clones and lacks some. Clonal size and the V and J genes are those of that table, whereas D and trimming came from the DNA. The sample holds over 70,000 clones, over 75% seen once. This TCR derives from a man in his 70s with acute or convalescent COVID-19. This chain joins TRBV19 and TRBJ1-5; D gene uncertain. The sequencing sample was made of peripheral blood. The CDR3 sequence: CASSDNIGPQHF. As DNA, the CDR3 is TGTGCCAGTAGTGACAATATCGGGCCCCAGCATTTT.